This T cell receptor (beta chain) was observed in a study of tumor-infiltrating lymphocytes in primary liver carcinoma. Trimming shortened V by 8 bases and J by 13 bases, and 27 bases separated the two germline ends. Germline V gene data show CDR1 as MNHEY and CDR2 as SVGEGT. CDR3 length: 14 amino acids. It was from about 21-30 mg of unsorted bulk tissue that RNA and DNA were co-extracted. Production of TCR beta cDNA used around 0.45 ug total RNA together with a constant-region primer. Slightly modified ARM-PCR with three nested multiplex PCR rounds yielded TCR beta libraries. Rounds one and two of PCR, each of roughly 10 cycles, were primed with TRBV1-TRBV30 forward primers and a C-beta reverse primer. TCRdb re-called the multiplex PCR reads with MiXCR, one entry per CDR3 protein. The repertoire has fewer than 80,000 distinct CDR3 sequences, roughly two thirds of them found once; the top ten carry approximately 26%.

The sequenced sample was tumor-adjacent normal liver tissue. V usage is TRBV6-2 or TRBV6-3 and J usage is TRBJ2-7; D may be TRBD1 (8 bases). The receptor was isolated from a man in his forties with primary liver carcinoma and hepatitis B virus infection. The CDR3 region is CASQGAGVLDEHYF. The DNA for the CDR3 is TGTGCCAGCCAGGGGGCGGGAGTCCTGGACGAACATTACTTC.